One and the same sample provided the 10 T cell receptor beta chains below, sequenced in a study of blood T cell repertoires in COVID-19. The repertoire was sequenced with immunoSEQ multiplex PCR; TCRdb's copy has only in-frame clones and lacks some. Here the sample spans approximately 140,000 clones, roughly 90% being singletons. Input material: peripheral blood. These receptors originate from a man aged 45-60 years with active or convalescent COVID-19.

This clone was picked up one time. The chain employs TRBV15 and TRBJ2-1; 7 bases line up with TRBD2. V gave up 5 bases and J gave up 2 bases; unmatched junction bases: 9. The germline V gene encodes CDR1 LNHNV and CDR2 YYDKDF (reference sequence). This CDR3 comprises 16 residues. CDR3 residues: CATSGQTSRTYNEQFF. The CDR3 nucleotides are TGTGCCACCAGCGGTCAGACTAGCCGAACCTACAATGAGCAGTTCTTC.

This rearrangement joins TRBV7-2 to TRBJ2-1, with 9 nucleotides matching TRBD2. The germline V gene encodes CDR1 SGHTA and CDR2 FQGNSA. This CDR3 is 15 amino acids long. The ends lost 1 base at V and 6 bases at J; junction bases unmatched: 4. CDR3 loop: CASSLGASGTNEQFF. In nucleotides, the CDR3 is TGTGCCAGCAGCTTAGGCGCTAGCGGGACCAATGAGCAGTTCTTC.

This chain links TRBV7-3 with TRBJ2-3; D perhaps matches TRBD1 (6 bases). V shed 3 bases and J shed 0 bases, with 7 bases lying between them. The CDR3 length is 14 residues. The germline gives CDR1 SGHTA, CDR2 FQGTGA. CDR3 in amino acids: CASSLGASTDTQYF. The DNA for the CDR3 is TGTGCCAGCAGCTTGGGGGCCAGCACAGATACGCAGTATTTT.

The chain has TRBV9 and TRBJ1-2; 12 bases fit TRBD1. The ends lost 4 bases at V and 7 bases at J; junction bases unmatched: 14. Germline assignment: CDR1 SGDLS and CDR2 YYNGEE. The CDR3 is 17 residues long. The CDR3 here is CASSIGNRDRGLGGYTF. CDR3 sequence (DNA): TGTGCCAGCAGCATAGGCAACCGGGACAGGGGGCTGGGTGGCTACACCTTC.

The rearrangement links TRBV12-5 to TRBJ2-5; 10 bases are a match to TRBD2. Per germline, CDR1 LGHNT and CDR2 FRNRAP. CDR3 length: 15 amino acids. Trimming at V came to 5 bases and at J to 2 bases, leaving 5 bases not matched to a gene. The CDR3 loop reads CASGRGTSEQETQYF. CDR3 DNA sequence: TGTGCTAGTGGTCGTGGGACTAGCGAGCAAGAGACCCAGTACTTC.

This chain uses TRBV27 with TRBJ2-1, with TRBD2 identical over 13 bases. This CDR3 is built from 14 residues. Trimming took 8 bases from V and 7 from J; bases not matched to a gene: 5. CDR1 and CDR2 from the germline V gene are MNHEY and SMNVEV (reference sequence). CDR3 protein: CASRTSGSRNEQFF. CDR3 bases: TGTGCCAGCCGGACTAGCGGGAGCCGGAATGAGCAGTTCTTC.

The chain has TRBV10-3 and TRBJ1-5; 10 nucleotides agree with TRBD1. This CDR3 comprises 15 residues. V shed 2 bases and J 4 bases; nucleotides not matched to a gene: 2. Germline V CDR1 and CDR2: ENHRY, SYGVKD. CDR3 loop: CAISEGTGVNQPQHF. The DNA for the CDR3 is TGTGCCATCAGTGAGGGGACAGGGGTGAATCAGCCCCAGCATTTT.

V is TRBV6-1 and J is TRBJ2-3; D not resolved. Trimming left V 2 bases short and J 0 bases short, with 12 bases between. The CDR3 runs 16 residues. The germline CDR1 and CDR2 sequences are MNHNS and SASEGT. CDR3 in amino acids: CASSERGAASTDTQYF. The CDR3 region has the DNA TGTGCCAGCAGTGAAAGAGGCGCGGCTAGCACAGATACGCAGTATTTT.

This chain links TRBV10-2 with TRBJ1-5, with TRBD1 identical over 7 bases. The CDR3 totals 15 residues. CDR1 is WSHSY and CDR2 is SAAADI in the germline V gene. V lost 6 bases and J lost 1; bases outside the gene matches: 6. The CDR3 region has the DNA TGCGCCAGCAGCAATGACAGGGCGAGCAATCAGCCCCAGCATTTT. It codes for CASSNDRASNQPQHF.

The V gene is TRBV30, the J gene TRBJ2-6; 11 bases align to TRBD1. The CDR3 covers 15 residues. Germline V gene data show CDR1 as GTSNPN and CDR2 as SVGIG (reference sequence). Losses at the gene ends were 7 bases for V and 2 bases for J; bases not matched to a gene: 4. The CDR3 DNA reads as TGTGCCTTGGACAGGGGGCGGACTGGGGCCAACGTCCTGACTTTC. It codes for CALDRGRTGANVLTF.